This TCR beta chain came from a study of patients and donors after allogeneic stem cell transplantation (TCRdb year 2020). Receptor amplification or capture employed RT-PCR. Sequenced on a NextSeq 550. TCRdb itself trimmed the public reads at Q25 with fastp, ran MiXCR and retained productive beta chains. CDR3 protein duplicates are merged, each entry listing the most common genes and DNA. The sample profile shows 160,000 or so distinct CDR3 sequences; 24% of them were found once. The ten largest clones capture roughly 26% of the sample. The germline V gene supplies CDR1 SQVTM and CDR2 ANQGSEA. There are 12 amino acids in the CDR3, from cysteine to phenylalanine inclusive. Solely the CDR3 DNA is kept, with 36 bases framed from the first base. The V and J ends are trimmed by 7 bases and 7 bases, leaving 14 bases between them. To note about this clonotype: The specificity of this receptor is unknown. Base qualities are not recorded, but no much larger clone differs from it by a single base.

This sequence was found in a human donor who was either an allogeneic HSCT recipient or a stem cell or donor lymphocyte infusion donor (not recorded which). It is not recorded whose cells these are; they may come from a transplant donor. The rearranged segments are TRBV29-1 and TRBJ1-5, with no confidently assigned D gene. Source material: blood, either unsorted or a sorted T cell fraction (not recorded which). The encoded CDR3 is CSAGSGDQPQHF. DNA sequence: TGCAGCGCTGGGTCGGGAGACCAGCCCCAGCATTTT. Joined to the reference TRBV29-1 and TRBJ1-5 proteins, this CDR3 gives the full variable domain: SAVISQKPSRDICQRGTSLTIQCQVDSQVTMMFWYRQQPGQSLTLIATANQGSEATYESGFVIDKFPISRPNLTFSTLTVSNMSPEDSSIYLCSAGSGDQPQHFGDGTRLSIL.